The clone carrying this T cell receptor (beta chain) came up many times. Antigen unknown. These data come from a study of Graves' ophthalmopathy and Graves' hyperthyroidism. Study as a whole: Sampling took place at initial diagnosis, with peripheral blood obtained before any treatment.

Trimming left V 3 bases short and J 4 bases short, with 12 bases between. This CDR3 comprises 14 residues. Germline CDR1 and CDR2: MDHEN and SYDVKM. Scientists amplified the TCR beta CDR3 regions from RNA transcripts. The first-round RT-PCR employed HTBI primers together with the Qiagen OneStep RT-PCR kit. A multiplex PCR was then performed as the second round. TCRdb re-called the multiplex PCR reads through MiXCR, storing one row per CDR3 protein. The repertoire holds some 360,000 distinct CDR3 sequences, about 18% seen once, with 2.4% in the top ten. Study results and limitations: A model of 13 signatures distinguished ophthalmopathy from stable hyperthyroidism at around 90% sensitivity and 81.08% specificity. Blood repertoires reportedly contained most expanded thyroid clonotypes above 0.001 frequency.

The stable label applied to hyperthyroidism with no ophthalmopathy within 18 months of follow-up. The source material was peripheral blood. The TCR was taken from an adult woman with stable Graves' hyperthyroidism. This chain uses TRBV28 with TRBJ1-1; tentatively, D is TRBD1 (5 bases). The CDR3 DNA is TGTGCCAGCAGTTTCAGCGGCGGGGGCACTGAAGCTTTCTTT. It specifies CASSFSGGGTEAFF.